These T cell receptor beta chains were read from a single sample in a study of CD8 T cells in Susac syndrome. One entry per CDR3 protein results from TCRdb running MiXCR on the immunoSEQ multiplex PCR reads. The table includes some 170,000 distinct CDR3 sequences, approximately 93% detected once. Input material: CD4+ T cells from PBMCs. The source is a human donor with multiple sclerosis. The conserved cysteine and the conserved F or W are not part of the CDR3 here.

V gene: TRBV6-2/TRBV6-3
J gene: TRBJ1-5
CDR3 protein: ASRSGAVNQPQH

V gene: TRBV18
J gene: TRBJ1-5
CDR3 protein: ASSLGQTTNQPQH

V gene: TRBV12-3/TRBV12-4
J gene: TRBJ1-1
CDR3 protein: ASSFRGPRQAEAF

V gene: TRBV10-2
J gene: TRBJ2-5
CDR3 protein: ASSEVGETQY

V gene: TRBV19
J gene: TRBJ2-2
CDR3 protein: ASSMTPSGGTGELF

V gene: TRBV29-1
J gene: TRBJ2-3
CDR3 protein: SVGRPSDTQY

V gene: TRBV13
J gene: TRBJ2-1
CDR3 protein: ASSLVAGVYNEQF

V gene: TRBV30
J gene: TRBJ2-1
CDR3 protein: AWSVSSSREQF

V gene: TRBV7-7
J gene: TRBJ2-7
CDR3 protein: ASSSTSGYEQY

V gene: TRBV12-3/TRBV12-4
J gene: TRBJ2-5
CDR3 protein: ASSVLSAQY

V gene: TRBV6-2/TRBV6-3
J gene: TRBJ2-6
CDR3 protein: ASSYSKGRQGANVLT

V gene: TRBV27
J gene: TRBJ2-5
CDR3 protein: ASRRQGAETQY

V gene: TRBV7-2
J gene: TRBJ2-7
CDR3 protein: ASSLVGTSVSYEQY

V gene: TRBV29-1
J gene: TRBJ2-5
CDR3 protein: SVEREYQETQY

V gene: TRBV4-3
J gene: TRBJ2-6
CDR3 protein: ASSQAYRQWHGANVLT

V gene: TRBV11-2
J gene: TRBJ2-5
CDR3 protein: ASSSQGAGETQY